Listed below are T cell receptor beta chains from one sample, sequenced in a study of blood T cell repertoires in COVID-19. The data were produced by immunoSEQ multiplex PCR, yet TCRdb's version contains in-frame clones alone and is incomplete. This sample has 150,000 or so clones, with roughly four fifths found just once. Sequencing was done on a sample of PBMCs or T cells enriched from blood (not recorded which). Receptors originate from a man in his fifties who had recovered from COVID-19. Both conserved end residues are part of each CDR3. D genes are given only for firm matches. Part of the rows lack a size; the others show once, few, many or a class for expanded clones.

NA	TRBV28	NA	TRBJ2-1	TGTGCCAGCTTTGGGGCTGAGAACAATGAGCAGTTCTTC	CASFGAENNEQFF
NA	TRBV3-1/TRBV3-2	NA	TRBJ2-1	TGTGCCAGCAGCCAAGTGTCCGGTAATGAGCAGTTCTTC	CASSQVSGNEQFF
NA	TRBV7-9	NA	TRBJ2-5	TGTGCCAGCAGCTTGGCGGGGAAGGAGACCCAGTACTTC	CASSLAGKETQYF
TRBD1	TRBV5-4	NA	TRBJ2-7	TGTGCCAGCAGCTTGGGGGGGACCGGGACAGGAGCCTACGAGCAGTACTTC	CASSLGGTGTGAYEQYF
TRBD1	TRBV13	NA	TRBJ2-5	TGTGCCAGCAGGACAGGGGGCCAAGAGACCCAGTACTTC	CASRTGGQETQYF
TRBD2	TRBV7-2	few	TRBJ2-1	TGTGCCAGCACCCCCGCACTAGCGGGTGGTAATGAGCAGTTCTTC	CASTPALAGGNEQFF
TRBD1	TRBV5-4	NA	TRBJ2-3	TGTGCCAGCAGCAGGGGACAGGGGTATACAGATACGCAGTATTTT	CASSRGQGYTDTQYF
TRBD1	TRBV3-1/TRBV3-2	NA	TRBJ1-4	TGTGCCAGCAGCCGACAGGGGGCTCGCGAAAAACTGTTTTTT	CASSRQGAREKLFF
TRBD2	TRBV5-1	NA	TRBJ2-7	TGCGCCAGCAGCTTTGGCGGGGGGGCCTCCTACGAGCAGTACTTC	CASSFGGGASYEQYF
NA	TRBV5-1	NA	TRBJ2-7	TGCGCCAGCTTCAACCGCGGCGGGGCCGCAACCTACGAGCAGTACTTC	CASFNRGGAATYEQYF
TRBD1	TRBV11-3	NA	TRBJ1-1	TGTGCCAGCAGCCTAGACAGGGGGCCTGCTTTCTTT	CASSLDRGPAFF
TRBD2	TRBV29-1	NA	TRBJ2-3	TGCAGCGTTGCCGGGGGGTTTGGGGACACAGATACGCAGTATTTT	CSVAGGFGDTDTQYF
NA	TRBV5-6	NA	TRBJ1-6	TGTGCCAGCAGCTTGGCCTCTTACGACAGAGATTTAGGATCACCCCTCCACTTT	CASSLASYDRDLGSPLHF
NA	TRBV3-1/TRBV3-2	once	TRBJ1-6	TGTGCCAGCAGCCGGGGGGACGGCGGGGGTAATTCACCCCTCCACTTT	CASSRGDGGGNSPLHF
NA	TRBV2	few	TRBJ2-1	TGTGCCAGCAGTGAAGATCGTATGGCGGTCAATGAGCAGTTCTTC	CASSEDRMAVNEQFF
TRBD1	TRBV10-1	NA	TRBJ2-1	TGCGCCAGCAGTGAGCCGGACAGGGGCGTGGGCTCCTACAATGAGCAGTTCTTC	CASSEPDRGVGSYNEQFF
TRBD2	TRBV5-4	NA	TRBJ2-5	TGTGCCAGCAGCTCCCTCGGGACTAGCGGAGGGGAGACCCAGTACTTC	CASSSLGTSGGETQYF
NA	TRBV6-5	NA	TRBJ2-7	TGTGCCAGCAGCCTGCTCCCTAGAACCGAGCAGTACTTC	CASSLLPRTEQYF
NA	TRBV3-1/TRBV3-2	few	TRBJ2-4	TGTGCCAGCAGCCAACAGGGGAGAAACATTCAGTACTTC	CASSQQGRNIQYF
NA	TRBV28	NA	TRBJ1-5	TGTGCCAGCAGTACCAGGGTGCAGCCCCAGCATTTT	CASSTRVQPQHF
TRBD1	TRBV3-1/TRBV3-2	once	TRBJ2-2	TGTGCCAGCAGCCAAGAAACAGGGGTTAGCACCGGGGAGCTGTTTTTT	CASSQETGVSTGELFF
NA	TRBV7-9	NA	TRBJ1-2	TGTGCCAGCAGCTTCGTTCAGGGGTATGGCTACACCTTC	CASSFVQGYGYTF
TRBD1	TRBV15	NA	TRBJ2-1	TGTGCCACCAGCGGAGGACAGGTTTCCTACAATGAGCAGTTCTTC	CATSGGQVSYNEQFF
NA	TRBV19	NA	TRBJ2-1	TGTGCCAGTAGTATAGGTCTAGGGACTCATGAGCAGTTCTTC	CASSIGLGTHEQFF
TRBD1	TRBV2	NA	TRBJ1-5	TGTGCCAGCACCAAGGGGACAGGGGGCTGGAATCAGCCCCAGCATTTT	CASTKGTGGWNQPQHF
NA	TRBV19	NA	TRBJ1-5	TGTGCCAGTATCGAACAGGCGCCTCTTGATCAGCCCCAGCATTTT	CASIEQAPLDQPQHF
NA	TRBV11-1	NA	TRBJ2-5	TGTGCCAGCAGCTTAGCGGGTTACGGGAGAGAGACCCAGTACTTC	CASSLAGYGRETQYF
NA	TRBV14	many	TRBJ1-1	TGTGCCAGCAGCCAAGGGGCGAACACTGAAGCTTTCTTT	CASSQGANTEAFF
NA	TRBV21-1	NA	TRBJ1-3	TGTGCCAGCAGCAAAGTTTCGGTTGGAAACACCATATATTTT	CASSKVSVGNTIYF
NA	TRBV3-1/TRBV3-2	once	TRBJ1-5	TGTGCCAGCAGCCAAGATCGAGGCCAGCCCCAGCATTTT	CASSQDRGQPQHF
NA	TRBV11-2	NA	TRBJ1-5	TGTGCCAGCAGCTTAAACAGAAACCAGCCCCAGCATTTT	CASSLNRNQPQHF
NA	TRBV19	NA	TRBJ2-7	TGTGCCAGTAGTAGCGTCGCCTCCTACGAGCAGTACTTC	CASSSVASYEQYF
NA	TRBV30	NA	TRBJ2-7	TGTGCCTGGAAAAGGGGGATCGGACCCTACGAGCAGTACTTC	CAWKRGIGPYEQYF
NA	TRBV3-1/TRBV3-2	NA	TRBJ2-2	TGTGCCAGCAGCCCTTCTAGGTCAACCGGGGAGCTGTTTTTT	CASSPSRSTGELFF
NA	TRBV2	NA	TRBJ1-1	TGTGCCAGCAGTGAGGCGGGCACTGAAGCTTTCTTT	CASSEAGTEAFF